These T cell receptor beta chains were read from a single sample in a study of blood T cell repertoires in COVID-19. Profiling relied on immunoSEQ multiplex PCR, and the TCRdb table lists in-frame clones only, not all of them. The table records around 120,000 clones, 85% to 90% of them present only once. The material sequenced was peripheral blood. These receptors originate from a woman aged 55-70 years with COVID-19, enrolled during active disease. The CDR3 runs from the conserved cysteine through the conserved F or W. The D gene is left open where the match is weak. Clone size is shown for a subset of rows, as once, few, many or a class of expanded clone.

J,V,D,size,CDR3,DNA
TRBJ2-2,TRBV5-7,TRBD1,NA,CASSRGPGQGYTGELFF,TGTGCCAGCAGCCGGGGACCGGGACAGGGCTACACCGGGGAGCTGTTTTTT
TRBJ2-1,TRBV7-2,TRBD2,NA,CASRTSGAPHNEQFF,TGTGCCAGCAGAACTAGCGGGGCCCCTCACAATGAGCAGTTCTTC
TRBJ1-1,TRBV18,NA,NA,CASSSSGVRTEAFF,TGTGCCAGCTCGTCCTCGGGGGTAAGAACTGAAGCTTTCTTT
TRBJ2-7,TRBV7-2,NA,NA,CASSFLPTRGSYEQYF,TGTGCCAGCAGCTTTTTACCTACTAGGGGGTCCTACGAGCAGTACTTC
TRBJ1-5,TRBV7-8,TRBD1,NA,CASNIDDRANQPQHF,TGTGCCAGCAACATAGACGACAGGGCCAATCAGCCCCAGCATTTT
TRBJ2-3,TRBV7-2,TRBD2,NA,CASSLRLAGPAGGTQYF,TGTGCCAGCAGCTTAAGACTAGCGGGGCCCGCGGGGGGTACGCAGTATTTT
TRBJ1-1,TRBV14,NA,once,CASSPGSGGASTEAFF,TGTGCCAGCAGTCCAGGGTCGGGGGGCGCGAGTACTGAAGCTTTCTTT
TRBJ2-5,TRBV5-1,TRBD2,NA,CASSNSGGPQETQYF,TGCGCCAGCAGCAATAGCGGGGGGCCCCAAGAGACCCAGTACTTC
TRBJ2-1,TRBV19,TRBD2,NA,CASSVGSVGLVGEQFF,TGTGCCAGTAGTGTTGGCTCCGTCGGACTAGTTGGTGAGCAGTTCTTC
TRBJ1-2,TRBV4-1,NA,NA,CASSHFGREYGYTF,TGCGCCAGCAGCCATTTTGGCAGGGAATATGGCTACACCTTC
TRBJ2-5,TRBV5-8,NA,NA,CASSLVRRGQETQYF,TGTGCCAGCAGCTTGGTACGACGGGGTCAAGAGACCCAGTACTTC
TRBJ1-6,TRBV19,NA,NA,CASRFTGYNGYNSPLHF,TGTGCCAGTAGATTTACCGGCTATAACGGGTATAATTCACCCCTCCACTTT
TRBJ1-2,TRBV9,NA,once,CASSGPQANYGYTF,TGTGCCAGCAGCGGCCCACAGGCTAACTATGGCTACACCTTC
TRBJ2-1,TRBV7-2,TRBD2,NA,CASRTSGGARKNEQFF,TGTGCCAGCAGAACTAGCGGGGGGGCCAGGAAAAATGAGCAGTTCTTC
TRBJ2-5,TRBV3-1/TRBV3-2,TRBD1,NA,CASSQPRDRAGETQYF,TGTGCCAGCAGCCAACCCCGGGACAGGGCGGGGGAGACCCAGTACTTC
TRBJ2-3,TRBV28,TRBD2,NA,CASINPGLAGAHTDTQYF,TGTGCCAGCATCAACCCCGGACTAGCGGGGGCCCACACAGATACGCAGTATTTT
TRBJ2-5,TRBV5-1,NA,once,CASSFQVQETQYF,TGCGCCAGCAGCTTCCAGGTACAAGAGACCCAGTACTTC
TRBJ2-7,TRBV11-3,NA,NA,CASSLAGREGYEQYF,TGTGCCAGCAGCTTAGCCGGCAGGGAAGGGTACGAGCAGTACTTC
TRBJ1-1,TRBV5-5,NA,NA,CASSFSGNTEAFF,TGTGCCAGCAGCTTCTCCGGGAACACTGAAGCTTTCTTT
TRBJ2-7,TRBV7-3,TRBD2,NA,CASSPQSGLAENFYEQYF,TGTGCCAGCAGCCCGCAGTCGGGACTAGCGGAAAATTTCTACGAGCAGTACTTC
TRBJ1-2,TRBV3-1/TRBV3-2,NA,NA,CASRYGYTF,TGTGCCAGCCGTTATGGCTACACCTTC
TRBJ1-5,TRBV10-3,NA,NA,CAISDKGREQPQHF,TGTGCCATCAGTGATAAGGGGAGGGAACAGCCCCAGCATTTT
TRBJ1-5,TRBV3-1/TRBV3-2,NA,NA,CASSQEPEGGNQPQHF,TGTGCCAGCAGCCAAGAACCAGAGGGTGGCAATCAGCCCCAGCATTTT
TRBJ1-2,TRBV15,NA,NA,CATSRDGVDYGYTF,TGTGCCACCAGCAGAGACGGGGTAGACTATGGCTACACCTTC
TRBJ1-5,TRBV27,NA,NA,CASSLRQGNQPQHF,TGTGCCAGCAGTCTCCGACAGGGCAATCAGCCCCAGCATTTT
TRBJ1-1,TRBV2,NA,NA,CASTAARNTEAFF,TGTGCCAGCACCGCCGCCAGGAACACTGAAGCTTTCTTT
TRBJ1-4,TRBV4-3,TRBD1,NA,CASSPGTGGLTNEKLFF,TGCGCCAGCAGCCCCGGGACAGGGGGTTTGACTAATGAAAAACTGTTTTTT
TRBJ2-2,TRBV7-2,TRBD2,NA,CASRPRGGADTGELFF,TGTGCCAGCAGACCCCGGGGGGGGGCCGACACCGGGGAGCTGTTTTTT
TRBJ1-4,TRBV13,TRBD1,NA,CASSSDRDEKLFF,TGTGCCAGCAGCTCCGACAGGGACGAAAAACTGTTTTTT
TRBJ2-7,TRBV12-3/TRBV12-4,TRBD1,NA,CASSNFGTALNF,TGTGCCAGCAGTAACTTCGGGACAGCCCTGAACTTC
TRBJ2-7,TRBV5-1,TRBD1,NA,CASSSGTGGYEQYF,TGCGCCAGCAGCTCCGGGACAGGGGGCTACGAGCAGTACTTC
TRBJ1-6,TRBV6-2/TRBV6-3,NA,NA,CASSYPAGELYNSPLHF,TGTGCCAGCAGTTACCCGGCGGGGGAACTTTATAATTCACCCCTCCACTTT
TRBJ1-2,TRBV29-1,TRBD1,few,CSIADRVGSYTF,TGCAGCATCGCGGACAGGGTAGGGAGCTACACCTTC
TRBJ1-2,TRBV2,TRBD1,few,CASKGGDYGYTF,TGTGCCAGCAAAGGGGGCGACTATGGCTACACCTTC
TRBJ2-3,TRBV30,NA,NA,CAWSASTDTQYF,TGTGCCTGGAGTGCTAGCACAGATACGCAGTATTTT
TRBJ2-1,TRBV5-1,NA,once,CASSPYGAGDNEQFF,TGCGCCAGCAGCCCCTACGGTGCGGGTGACAATGAGCAGTTCTTC
TRBJ2-1,TRBV12-5,TRBD1,NA,CASGLRTGYYNEQFF,TGTGCTAGTGGTTTGAGGACAGGGTATTACAATGAGCAGTTCTTC
TRBJ2-3,TRBV5-1,TRBD2,NA,CASSRLSTSGGTDTQYF,TGCGCCAGCAGCCGACTCTCAACTAGCGGGGGCACTGATACGCAGTATTTT